These 29 T cell receptor beta chains were sequenced from one sample in a study of CD8 T cells in Susac syndrome. RNA was extracted with the RNeasy kit, and a quantity of 0.5 to 1 ug was reverse transcribed using random hexamers. TCRdb processed the immunoSEQ multiplex PCR reads anew with MiXCR; each CDR3 protein has one entry. The repertoire includes 100,000 to 150,000 distinct CDR3 sequences, approximately 94% of them detected once, and around 0.12% sits in the top ten. The specimen sequenced was CD4+ T cells from PBMCs. Receptors were obtained from a human donor with multiple sclerosis.

The gene calls are TRBV7-9 and TRBJ2-6; D is undetermined. The V end lost 5 bases, the J end lost 2 bases, and 13 bases lay between the germline ends. Germline V gene lookup returns CDR1 SEHNR and CDR2 FQNEAQ (reference sequence). The CDR3 runs 16 residues. The CDR3 loop reads CASSPYLATGANVLTF. For the CDR3, the DNA is TGTGCCAGCAGCCCCTATCTGGCAACTGGGGCCAACGTCCTGACTTTC.

The gene calls are TRBV29-1 and TRBJ2-3; possibly TRBD1 or TRBD2 for D (5 bases each). Trimming stripped 3 bases from V and 15 bases from J, with 25 bases between. The CDR3 runs to 14 residues. Germline lookup yields CDR1 SQVTM and CDR2 ANQGSEA. CDR3 DNA: TGCAGCGTTGAGTTACGGGGCCCCAAATCCGGGATCTATTTT. Translating gives CSVELRGPKSGIYF.

The rearrangement joins TRBV20-1 to TRBJ2-3, with 8 bases aligning to TRBD2. Germline CDR1 is DFQATT and CDR2 is SNEGSKA (reference sequence). The V gene end was trimmed by 2 bases and the J gene end by 2 bases; junction bases not matched to a gene: 9. This CDR3 has 16 amino acids. The CDR3 bases are TGCAGTGCTAGAAGGTCGGTAGCGGGAACCACAGATACGCAGTATTTT. It encodes CSARRSVAGTTDTQYF.

The V and J genes are TRBV6-2 or TRBV6-3 and TRBJ1-6; perhaps TRBD1 as D (6 bases). V dropped 6 bases and J dropped 10 bases, with 16 bases sitting between them. CDR1 is MNHEY, CDR2 SVGEGT, per germline. The CDR3 loop spans 14 amino acids. As DNA, the CDR3 is TGTGCCAGCAGCCCCGACAGGAGAACCTCACCCCTCCACTTT. Its translation: CASSPDRRTSPLHF.

This chain uses TRBV18 with TRBJ2-5; D is possibly TRBD2 (6 bases). Trimming pared 1 base from V and 5 bases from J, leaving 11 bases between. CDR3 length: 14 amino acids. Germline CDR1 is KGHSH and CDR2 is LQKENI. CDR3 sequence (DNA): TGTGCCAGCTCACCACGGGAGGTCGGCGAGACCCAGTACTTC. Its translation is CASSPREVGETQYF.

The chain carries TRBV5-6 and TRBJ2-7, with 10 bases matching TRBD1. The CDR3 runs 15 residues. Germline V gives CDR1 SGHDT, CDR2 YYEEEE. Losses at the gene ends were 0 bases for V and 3 bases for J; bases not matched to a gene: 3. As DNA, the CDR3 is TGTGCCAGCAGCTTGGTCGGGACAGGGGACTACGAGCAGTACTTC. Amino acids: CASSLVGTGDYEQYF.

This chain joins TRBV3-1 and TRBJ2-1; 7 bases map to TRBD2. This CDR3 is built from 15 residues. Germline CDR1 is LGHDT and CDR2 is YNNKEL (reference sequence). Germline trimming cut 6 bases from V and 4 bases from J; bases unmatched to any gene: 9. The chain's CDR3 is CASSLPSGRYNEQFF. CDR3 nucleotides: TGTGCCAGCAGTCTTCCTAGCGGTAGATACAATGAGCAGTTCTTC.

This sequence joins TRBV9 and TRBJ1-3; no reliable D call. This CDR3 has 15 amino acids. Trimming cost V 3 bases and J 4 bases, with 14 bases left between them. In germline, CDR1 is SGDLS, CDR2 YYNGEE. This CDR3 reads CASSARRAPGNTIYF. CDR3 bases: TGTGCCAGCAGCGCCCGGCGGGCCCCAGGAAACACCATATATTTT.

The chain couples TRBV14 to TRBJ2-7, with unresolved D. Trimming shortened V by 1 base and J by 8 bases, and 9 bases separated the two germline ends. Germline values: CDR1 SGHDN, CDR2 FVKESK. This CDR3 spans 12 amino acids. This CDR3 reads CASSQVPGQQYF. DNA of the CDR3: TGTGCCAGCAGCCAAGTCCCCGGCCAGCAGTACTTC.

This clonotype was counted once. V is TRBV4-2 and J is TRBJ2-3; 9 bases fit TRBD2. With V trimmed by 3 bases and J by 5 bases, 6 bases remained unmatched. Germline V gene sequence: CDR1 LGHNA, CDR2 YNFKEQ. The CDR3 is 15 residues long. The DNA of the CDR3 is TGTGCCAGCAGCCAGGCTAGCGGGGATATAGATACGCAGTATTTT. Translating gives CASSQASGDIDTQYF.

The chain combines TRBV10-3 with TRBJ1-2; D is possibly TRBD1 (5 bases). CDR1 and CDR2 from the germline V gene are ENHRY and SYGVKD. This CDR3 spans 16 amino acids. The ends were cut back, 11 bases at V and 0 bases at J, with 22 bases in the middle. DNA of the CDR3: TGTGCCTCCAACCAGGGAGCCACCAATCCTAACTATGGCTACACCTTC. It translates to CASNQGATNPNYGYTF.

This clonotype was seen just once. The chain uses TRBV3-1 and TRBJ2-4, with 15 bases identical to TRBD2. The CDR3 has 19 amino acids. The ends lost 6 bases at V and 3 bases at J; junction bases unmatched: 12. Looked up from germline, CDR1 is LGHDT and CDR2 is YNNKEL (reference sequence). The CDR3 here is CASSHWGLAGGLGKNIQYF. The CDR3 DNA sequence: TGTGCCAGCAGTCATTGGGGACTAGCGGGAGGTTTGGGCAAAAACATTCAGTACTTC.

V usage is TRBV18 and J usage is TRBJ2-5, with no clear D. Germline V gives CDR1 KGHSH, CDR2 LQKENI. Between the trimmed V and J ends, which lost 6 bases and 2 bases, there was a span of 7 bases. This CDR3 spans 12 amino acids. The DNA for the CDR3 is TGTGCCAGCTCCCAAGGGCAAGAGACCCAGTACTTC. Its protein is CASSQGQETQYF.

The chain combines TRBV7-2 with TRBJ1-5; D possibly corresponds to TRBD1 (6 bases). The V gene's germline CDR1 is SGHTA and CDR2 FQGNSA. Trimming cost V 4 bases and J 5 bases, with 9 bases left between them. CDR3 size: 13 residues. The CDR3 is CASSSGQYQPQHF. For the CDR3, the DNA is TGTGCCAGCAGCTCAGGACAGTATCAGCCCCAGCATTTT.

The chain couples TRBV7-2 to TRBJ1-2, with 8 positions matching TRBD1. The CDR3 loop spans 13 amino acids. J lost 4 bases, V lost 6 bases, and 4 bases had no gene match. Germline CDR1 and CDR2: SGHTA and FQGNSA. CDR3 DNA sequence: TGTGCCAGCAGACCAGGGGGCGGCTATGGCTACACCTTC. Its protein is CASRPGGGYGYTF.

This chain links TRBV11-2 with TRBJ2-7; the D gene could be TRBD1 or TRBD2 (6 bases each). Germline V gives CDR1 SGHAT, CDR2 FQNNGV. This CDR3 contains 14 residues. Deletions cut 5 bases from V and 2 bases from J, with 13 bases between. CDR3 DNA sequence: TGTGCCAGCAGCGGGGGGCGGCGGGCCTACGAGCAGTACTTC. Translated, it gives CASSGGRRAYEQYF.

This sequence joins TRBV5-6 and TRBJ2-7; possible D gene TRBD2, 6 bases. The length of the CDR3 is 15 residues. The germline CDR1 and CDR2 sequences are SGHDT and YYEEEE. V was trimmed by 4 bases and J by 3 bases, leaving 17 bases between them. This chain's CDR3 is CASSTPGGVYYEQYF. The CDR3 DNA reads as TGTGCCAGCAGCACCCCTGGAGGGGTTTACTACGAGCAGTACTTC. Variable domain in full (rest from reference TRBV5-6 and TRBJ2-7): DAGVTQSPTHLIKTRGQQVTLRCSPKSGHDTVSWYQQALGQGPQFIFQYYEEEERQRGNFPDRFSGHQFPNYSSELNVNALLLGDSALYLCASSTPGGVYYEQYFGPGTRLTVT.

This chain uses TRBV5-1 with TRBJ2-1, with TRBD2 identical over 10 bases. Germline loops: CDR1 SGHRS, CDR2 YFSETQ. The CDR3 sequence is 16 residues long. V trimming: 0 bases; J trimming: 9 bases; junction bases outside the gene matches: 9. The chain's CDR3 is CASSLGRAGGESEQFF. The CDR3 nucleotides read TGCGCCAGCAGCTTGGGTCGAGCGGGAGGGGAGAGTGAGCAGTTCTTC.

The chain carries TRBV7-2 and TRBJ2-2, with a tentative D call TRBD1 (6 bases). The CDR3 loop spans 17 amino acids. Deletions cut 4 bases from V and 7 bases from J, with 22 bases between. The germline V gene has CDR1 SGHTA and CDR2 FQGNSA. CDR3 DNA: TGTGCCAGCAGCTCCCCCATGGGGACACCGAGAATCGGGGAGCTGTTTTTT. This codes for CASSSPMGTPRIGELFF.

The rearrangement links TRBV25-1 to TRBJ1-1, with 8 bases matching TRBD1. The ends lost 6 bases at V and 7 bases at J; junction bases unmatched: 10. In germline, CDR1 is MGHDK, CDR2 SYGVNS. The CDR3 contains 14 residues. CDR3 DNA: TGTGCCAGCAGCAACACACAGGGGGAACTTGAAGCTTTCTTT. Translating gives CASSNTQGELEAFF.

The genes are TRBV6-6 and TRBJ2-7, with D unresolved. The V end lost 2 bases, the J end lost 6 bases, and 5 bases lay between the germline ends. The CDR3 sequence is 11 residues long. Germline V gives CDR1 MNHNY, CDR2 SVGAGI (reference sequence). The CDR3, as DNA: TGTGCCAGCAGTTACAACGGCGAGCAGTACTTC. Amino acid sequence: CASSYNGEQYF.

The V call is TRBV6-1, the J call TRBJ1-2, with D hard to call. CDR1 is MNHNS, CDR2 SASEGT, per germline. This CDR3 is 12 amino acids long. V gave up 7 bases and J gave up 3 bases, with 9 bases separating them. In DNA form, the CDR3 reads TGTGCCAGCACTTCGGGCTACTATGGCTACACCTTC. Its translation: CASTSGYYGYTF.

This clonotype was seen a single time. V gene TRBV12-3 or TRBV12-4 combines with J gene TRBJ2-5; D might be TRBD1 or TRBD2, each matching 6 bases. The CDR3 extends over 13 amino acids. Trimming removed 10 bases from V and 3 bases from J, with 15 bases in between. CDR3 DNA: TGTGCCACCGCAGGAGGGGGAAAAGAGACCCAGTACTTC. This codes for CATAGGGKETQYF.

J is TRBJ2-7 and V is TRBV12-3 or TRBV12-4; a weak D match, TRBD1 (6 bases). V lost 8 bases and J 3 bases, leaving 14 bases between the germline ends. The CDR3 is made up of 13 amino acids. CDR3 sequence reads: CASGRDNNYEQYF. DNA for the CDR3: TGTGCCAGCGGCCGGGACAACAACTACGAGCAGTACTTC.

The chain couples TRBV11-2 to TRBJ2-7, with a weak D call TRBD1 (6 bases). Trimming pared 5 bases from V and 3 bases from J, leaving 20 bases between. This CDR3 contains 16 residues. CDR1 and CDR2 (germline): SGHAT, FQNNGV. The CDR3: CASSKIRVEQGYEQYF. DNA for the CDR3: TGTGCCAGCAGCAAAATTAGGGTAGAACAGGGCTACGAGCAGTACTTC. The full variable domain, rest sourced from reference TRBV11-2 and TRBJ2-7, is EAGVAQSPRYKIIEKRQSVAFWCNPISGHATLYWYQQILGQGPKLLIQFQNNGVVDDSQLPKDRFSAERLKGVDSTLKIQPAKLEDSAVYLCASSKIRVEQGYEQYFGPGTRLTVT.

The chain carries TRBV20-1 and TRBJ2-7; tentative D call: TRBD1 (5 bases). The CDR3 is made up of 15 amino acids. The ends were cut back, 2 bases at V and 2 bases at J, with 16 bases in the middle. Germline V gives CDR1 DFQATT, CDR2 SNEGSKA (reference sequence). The CDR3 is CSARPWRTLAYEQYF. The CDR3 DNA reads TGCAGTGCTAGACCTTGGCGGACACTTGCCTACGAGCAGTACTTC.

The CDR3, as DNA: TGTGCCAGCACCGGAGAGGTCGCCGGGGCCAACGTCCTGACTTTC. As protein: CASTGEVAGANVLTF. V usage is TRBV9 and J usage is TRBJ2-6; D gene unclear. CDR3 length: 15 amino acids. With 6 bases removed from V and 4 bases from J, the gap between germline ends came to 14 bases. CDR1 is SGDLS and CDR2 is YYNGEE in the germline V gene.

V gene TRBV7-3 combines with J gene TRBJ1-1, with TRBD1 as a possible D gene (6 bases). The germline gives CDR1 SGHTA, CDR2 FQGTGA. Trimming left V 5 bases short and J 5 bases short, with 18 bases between. The CDR3 spans 15 residues. The CDR3 DNA sequence: TGTGCCAGCAGCCCACCGCCCGGGGGGGCGACTGAAGCTTTCTTT. Its translation: CASSPPPGGATEAFF.

The CDR3 loop is CASSHKGQGHVNYGYTF. CDR3 DNA sequence: TGTGCCAGCAGTCACAAAGGACAGGGGCACGTAAACTATGGCTACACCTTC. The chain has TRBV27 and TRBJ1-2, with 9 bases fitting TRBD1. V dropped 5 bases and J dropped 2; count of bases not matched to a gene: 12. Germline loops: CDR1 MNHEY, CDR2 SMNVEV (reference sequence). This CDR3 contains 17 residues.